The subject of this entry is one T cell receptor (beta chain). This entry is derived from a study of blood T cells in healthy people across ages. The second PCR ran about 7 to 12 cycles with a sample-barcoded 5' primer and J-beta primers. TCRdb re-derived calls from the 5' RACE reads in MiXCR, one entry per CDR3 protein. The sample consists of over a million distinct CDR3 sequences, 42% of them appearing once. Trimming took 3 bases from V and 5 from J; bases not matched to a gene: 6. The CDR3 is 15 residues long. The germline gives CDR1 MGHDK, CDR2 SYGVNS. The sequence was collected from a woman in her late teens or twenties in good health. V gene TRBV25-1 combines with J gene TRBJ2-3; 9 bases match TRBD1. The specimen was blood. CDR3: CASSDWDRVEDTQYF. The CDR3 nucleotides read TGTGCCAGCAGTGATTGGGACAGGGTGGAAGATACGCAGTATTTT.